Following are 26 T cell receptor beta chains from one sample sequenced in a study of a mutant IDH1 vaccine in newly diagnosed glioma. Antigen specificity for these receptors is unknown. Repertoires were generated with immunoSEQ multiplex PCR, while TCRdb's copy carries only in-frame clones and drops some. The table lists over 75,000 clones, 70% to 90% of them singletons. As to time point: week 47, end of study. Doses comprised 300 ug of mutant IDH1 20-mer peptide each, plus topical imiquimod. This material consisted of PBMCs, taken from a glioma patient whose treatment included an IDH1 peptide vaccine. These receptors all stem from a man aged 35 to 55 with glioma.

V gene TRBV7-6 combines with J gene TRBJ2-3; D is uncertain. V lost 1 base, J lost 2 bases, and 7 bases lay in between. Per the germline V gene, CDR1 is SGHVS and CDR2 is FNYEAQ. CDR3 size: 14 residues. The CDR3 bases are TGTGCCAGCAGCTTAGTAACCCTCACAGATACGCAGTATTTT. Amino acids: CASSLVTLTDTQYF. Full variable domain (outside the CDR3, taken from reference TRBV7-6 and TRBJ2-3): GAGVSQSPRYKVTKRGQDVALRCDPISGHVSLYWYRQALGQGPEFLTYFNYEAQQDKSGLPNDRFSAERPEGSISTLTIQRTEQRDSAMYRCASSLVTLTDTQYFGPGTRLTVL.

This chain links TRBV10-3 with TRBJ1-6, with D tentatively TRBD1 (5 bases). CDR3 length equals 13 residues. Germline CDR1 is ENHRY and CDR2 is SYGVKD. The V end lost 6 bases, the J end lost 6 bases, and 9 bases lay between the germline ends. The CDR3 is CAIRGAGNSPLHF. In DNA form, the CDR3 reads TGTGCCATCAGAGGGGCTGGTAATTCACCCCTCCACTTT.

J is TRBJ2-3 and V is TRBV28; D perhaps matches TRBD2 (6 bases). This CDR3 has 15 residues. The germline V and J ends were trimmed by 5 bases and 6 bases, with 18 bases remaining between them. The germline V gene has CDR1 MDHEN and CDR2 SYDVKM. Here the CDR3 DNA reads TGTGCCAGCAGTCCGCCGGGACTGATTTGGGATACGCAGTATTTT. Protein: CASSPPGLIWDTQYF.

V is TRBV30 and J is TRBJ1-2; no firm D call. Germline CDR1 GTSNPN, CDR2 SVGIG (reference sequence). The CDR3 totals 14 residues. V lost 0 bases to trimming and J lost 5 bases, with 13 bases between them. CDR3 DNA: TGTGCCTGGAGTGTAACGCACATCCAATATGGCTACACCTTC. It encodes CAWSVTHIQYGYTF.

This clone was counted once. The genes are TRBV11-3 and TRBJ2-3, with D perhaps matching TRBD1 or TRBD2 (5 bases each). The V gene lost 5 bases and the J gene lost 2 bases, with 14 bases spanning the gap. The germline CDR1 and CDR2 sequences are SGHNT and YENEEA. The CDR3 spans 15 residues. The CDR3 reads CASSPSGTNTDTQYF. For the CDR3, the DNA is TGTGCCAGCAGCCCTTCCGGGACCAACACAGATACGCAGTATTTT.

The chain links TRBV30 to TRBJ1-2; no clear D gene. In germline, CDR1 is GTSNPN, CDR2 SVGIG (reference sequence). Trimming took 3 bases from V and 8 from J, leaving 10 bases between them. The CDR3 extends over 11 amino acids. CDR3 DNA sequence: TGTGCCTGGAGGCCCCTTAGGGGCTACACCTTC. Protein sequence: CAWRPLRGYTF.

The V call is TRBV6-4, the J call TRBJ2-3; 7 bases agree with TRBD2. The CDR3 runs to 15 residues. From germline, CDR1 is MRHNA and CDR2 SNTAGT. The trim removed 2 bases at V and 2 bases at J, leaving 4 bases unmatched. The CDR3 DNA is TGTGCCAGCAGTGACCACCAGCGGGACACAGATACGCAGTATTTT. Translating it yields CASSDHQRDTDTQYF.

V gene TRBV19 combines with J gene TRBJ2-1, with no clear D. Germline CDR1 reads LNHDA; CDR2 reads SQIVND (reference sequence). The CDR3 is 14 amino acids. V was pared by 6 bases and J by 2 bases, with 11 bases between. The CDR3 is CASRTTPAYNEQFF. Here the CDR3 DNA reads TGTGCCAGTAGAACGACCCCCGCCTACAATGAGCAGTTCTTC.

The chain has TRBV18 and TRBJ2-2; weak D call: TRBD1 (6 bases). CDR3 length: 15 amino acids. Trimming took off 3 bases at V and 0 bases at J, with 8 bases between the two ends. Per the germline V gene, CDR1 is KGHSH and CDR2 is LQKENI. The CDR3 loop reads CASSPGTPNTGELFF. CDR3 sequence (DNA): TGTGCCAGCTCACCCGGGACACCGAACACCGGGGAGCTGTTTTTT.

CDR3 coding DNA: TGCGCCAGCAGCCAAGAGGCCAGGTCTTGGGGAAACATTCAGTACTTC. Residues: CASSQEARSWGNIQYF. The chain joins TRBV4-1 to TRBJ2-4, with unresolved D. The CDR3 has 16 amino acids. Germline assignment: CDR1 MGHRA and CDR2 YSYEKL. Trimming pared 0 bases from V and 6 bases from J, leaving 15 bases between.

This clone was picked up one time. This chain joins TRBV7-2 and TRBJ2-5, with D perhaps matching TRBD2 (7 bases). The CDR3 has 14 amino acids. Trimming stripped 5 bases from V and 5 bases from J, with 15 bases between. From germline, CDR1 is SGHTA and CDR2 FQGNSA. CDR3 coding DNA: TGTGCCAGCAGCCCGCAGGGAGGGGGTGAGACCCAGTACTTC. Protein sequence: CASSPQGGGETQYF.

The gene calls are TRBV6-5 and TRBJ1-1; 7 bases align to TRBD1. The length of the CDR3 is 14 residues. Trimming removed 8 bases from V and 1 base from J; junction bases left unmatched: 7. Germline values: CDR1 MNHEY, CDR2 SVGAGI. In DNA, the CDR3 is TGTGCCAGCGGACCGGGACAGCAGAACACTGAAGCTTTCTTT. It codes for CASGPGQQNTEAFF.

The rearrangement links TRBV5-4 to TRBJ1-2; maybe TRBD1 (5 bases). Germline V lookup: CDR1 SGHNT, CDR2 YYREEE (reference sequence). V lost 3 bases and J lost 2, with 11 bases in between. The CDR3 sequence is 14 residues long. In DNA, the CDR3 is TGTGCCAGCAGCTCCCGGGGGGGGAACTATGGCTACACCTTC. Its protein product is CASSSRGGNYGYTF.

V usage is TRBV2 and J usage is TRBJ2-1; 8 bases agree with TRBD2. The CDR3 contains 14 residues. After removal of 6 bases from V and 5 bases from J, the junction contained 6 bases not matched to a gene. The germline CDR1 and CDR2 sequences are SNHLY and FYNNEI. CDR3 amino acids: CASRGGTRNNEQFF. The DNA for the CDR3 is TGTGCCAGCAGGGGAGGGACTAGAAACAATGAGCAGTTCTTC.

The CDR3 region is CASSPREGIRTGELFF. The CDR3 nucleotides read TGTGCCAGCTCGCCAAGAGAGGGGATTAGAACCGGGGAGCTGTTTTTT. The chain links TRBV18 to TRBJ2-2; D tentatively fits TRBD1 or TRBD2 (5 bases each). This CDR3 is 16 amino acids long. Germline-derived CDR1 and CDR2 are KGHSH and LQKENI. V gave up 6 bases and J gave up 5 bases, with 19 bases separating them. Complete variable domain (other parts from reference TRBV18 and TRBJ2-2): NAGVMQNPRHLVRRRGQEARLRCSPMKGHSHVYWYRQLPEEGLKFMVYLQKENIIDESGMPKERFSAEFPKEGPSILRIQQVVRGDSAAYFCASSPREGIRTGELFFGEGSRLTVL.

This chain links TRBV18 with TRBJ2-1; 7 bases agree with TRBD2. The CDR3 loop spans 12 amino acids. Unmatched junction bases numbered 0, after V lost 3 bases and J lost 7 bases. Germline values: CDR1 KGHSH, CDR2 LQKENI. The CDR3: CASSPGGNEQFF. Written as DNA, the CDR3 is TGTGCCAGCTCACCGGGGGGGAATGAGCAGTTCTTC.

V usage is TRBV5-1 and J usage is TRBJ2-7, with 9 bases fitting TRBD2. The CDR3 runs 15 residues. J gave up 0 bases and V 2 bases, and 3 bases lay outside the gene matches. Germline V gene sequence: CDR1 SGHRS, CDR2 YFSETQ. The CDR3 sequence is CASSLAGGASYEQYF. DNA of the CDR3: TGCGCCAGCAGCTTAGCGGGAGGTGCCTCCTACGAGCAGTACTTC.

This clone was found a few times. CDR3 protein: CASSQQGGTEAFF. In DNA, the CDR3 is TGTGCCAGCAGCCAACAGGGGGGCACTGAAGCTTTCTTT. The gene calls are TRBV9 and TRBJ1-1, with 8 bases fitting TRBD1. Germline-derived CDR1 and CDR2 are SGDLS and YYNGEE. The CDR3 totals 13 residues. Trimming at V came to 4 bases and at J to 4 bases, leaving 3 bases not matched to a gene.

This clone is labeled as medium-sized. This rearrangement joins TRBV19 to TRBJ1-1, with D maybe TRBD1 (5 bases). Germline assignment: CDR1 LNHDA and CDR2 SQIVND (reference sequence). V lost 3 bases and J lost 4, with 9 bases in between. CDR3 length: 13 residues. The DNA for the CDR3 is TGTGCCAGTAGTATTCTTAGGGGCACTGAAGCTTTCTTT. It specifies CASSILRGTEAFF. The variable domain in full, completed from reference TRBV19 and TRBJ1-1, reads DGGITQSPKYLFRKEGQNVTLSCEQNLNHDAMYWYRQDPGQGLRLIYYSQIVNDFQKGDIAEGYSVSREKKESFPLTVTSAQKNPTAFYLCASSILRGTEAFFGQGTRLTVV.

This CDR3 reads CAWSVGGLETQYF. CDR3 nucleotides: TGTGCCTGGAGTGTTGGGGGGCTCGAGACCCAGTACTTC. The genes are TRBV30 and TRBJ2-5; D could derive from TRBD1 or TRBD2 (6 bases each). Germline assignment: CDR1 GTSNPN and CDR2 SVGIG (reference sequence). V lost 0 bases, J lost 5 bases, and 10 bases lay in between. The CDR3 runs 13 residues.

This chain joins TRBV5-4 and TRBJ1-2, with a possible D match to TRBD1 (6 bases). Deletions cut 0 bases from V and 4 bases from J, with 10 bases between. This CDR3 has 14 residues. Germline assignment: CDR1 SGHNT and CDR2 YYREEE (reference sequence). The CDR3 spells CASSLDRAFYGYTF. The CDR3 region has the DNA TGTGCCAGCAGCTTGGACAGGGCTTTCTATGGCTACACCTTC. Full variable domain (remainder filled in from reference TRBV5-4 and TRBJ1-2): ETGVTQSPTHLIKTRGQQVTLRCSSQSGHNTVSWYQQALGQGPQFIFQYYREEENGRGNFPPRFSGLQFPNYSSELNVNALELDDSALYLCASSLDRAFYGYTFGSGTRLTVV.

V is TRBV5-1 and J is TRBJ2-7, with 7 bases fitting TRBD1. Germline trimming cut 5 bases from V and 7 bases from J; bases unmatched to any gene: 18. Germline lookup yields CDR1 SGHRS and CDR2 YFSETQ. The CDR3 contains 16 residues. CDR3 in DNA: TGCGCCAGCAGAAAGGAACCGGGACAGCCCTTCGGGGAGCAGTACTTC. As protein: CASRKEPGQPFGEQYF.

The genes are TRBV5-4 and TRBJ2-3; 11 bases line up with TRBD2. The V segment lost 1 base and the J segment 11 bases; nucleotides outside the gene matches: 3. This CDR3 is 13 amino acids long. The germline V gene encodes CDR1 SGHNT and CDR2 YYREEE (reference sequence). CDR3 nucleotides: TGTGCCAGCAGCTTGACTAGCGGGGGCGGGCAGTATTTT. Protein sequence: CASSLTSGGGQYF.

V usage is TRBV6-6 and J usage is TRBJ1-2; D remains ambiguous. The V gene's germline CDR1 is MNHNY and CDR2 SVGAGI (reference sequence). CDR3 length equals 14 residues. The ends were cut back, 0 bases at V and 6 bases at J, with 11 bases in the middle. CDR3 sequence reads: CASSYSGLINGYTF. The CDR3, as DNA: TGTGCCAGCAGTTACTCAGGGCTAATCAATGGCTACACCTTC.

The chain combines TRBV12-5 with TRBJ2-7, with a weak D call TRBD1 (6 bases). The CDR3 extends over 13 amino acids. V was shortened by 6 bases and J by 6 bases, with 15 bases between the two germline ends. CDR1 LGHNT and CDR2 FRNRAP come from the germline V gene. Here the CDR3 reads CASGGALLVEQYF. The CDR3 region has the DNA TGTGCTAGTGGGGGGGCCCTCCTCGTCGAGCAGTACTTC.

The V gene is TRBV5-4, the J gene TRBJ2-7, with no clear D. V was pared by 4 bases and J by 2 bases, with 10 bases between. The length of the CDR3 is 13 residues. Germline V lookup: CDR1 SGHNT, CDR2 YYREEE (reference sequence). In DNA form, the CDR3 reads TGTGCCAGCAGCCCCGTTGTACCCTACGAGCAGTACTTC. Its protein is CASSPVVPYEQYF. Variable domain in full (rest from reference TRBV5-4 and TRBJ2-7): ETGVTQSPTHLIKTRGQQVTLRCSSQSGHNTVSWYQQALGQGPQFIFQYYREEENGRGNFPPRFSGLQFPNYSSELNVNALELDDSALYLCASSPVVPYEQYFGPGTRLTVT.